The next 8 T cell receptor beta chains were all read from a single sample in a study of blood T cell repertoires in COVID-19. Profiled with immunoSEQ multiplex PCR; TCRdb holds only in-frame clones, not every one. The sample carries 100,000 to 150,000 clones, 85% recorded once. The sequencing input was peripheral blood. The receptors stem from a man of 80 years or more with active or convalescent COVID-19.

The V and J genes are TRBV4-2 and TRBJ2-5; 10 bases align to TRBD2. The germline V gene has CDR1 LGHNA and CDR2 YNFKEQ. V trimming: 4 bases; J trimming: 4 bases; junction bases outside the gene matches: 12. The CDR3 spans 17 residues. The CDR3 bases are TGTGCCAGCAGCCCTCGTGTGGGAGCGGGAGGGGGAGAGACCCAGTACTTC. Encoded protein: CASSPRVGAGGGETQYF.

This chain uses TRBV7-2 with TRBJ2-7, with 10 bases aligning to TRBD2. Germline lookup yields CDR1 SGHTA and CDR2 FQGNSA. The trim removed 5 bases at V and 4 bases at J, leaving 8 bases unmatched. This CDR3 spans 15 amino acids. This CDR3 reads CASSGRSSGSYEQYF. In nucleotides, the CDR3 is TGTGCCAGCAGCGGCAGGTCTAGCGGGAGTTACGAGCAGTACTTC.

The rearrangement joins TRBV7-8 to TRBJ2-2; tentative D call: TRBD1 (6 bases). The germline V gene encodes CDR1 SGHVS and CDR2 FQNEAQ. The CDR3 is made up of 17 amino acids. The V end lost 1 base, the J end lost 2 bases, and 14 bases lay between the germline ends. The CDR3 nucleotides are TGTGCCAGCAGCTTAGGAAGGACAGTGAAAAACACCGGGGAGCTGTTTTTT. Amino acid sequence: CASSLGRTVKNTGELFF. Based on the CDR3 plus reference TRBV7-8 and TRBJ2-2, the full variable domain is GAGVSQSPRYKVAKRGQDVALRCDPISGHVSLFWYQQALGQGPEFLTYFQNEAQLDKSGLPSDRFFAERPEGSVSTLKIQRTQQEDSAVYLCASSLGRTVKNTGELFFGEGSRLTVL.

This sequence joins TRBV28 and TRBJ2-2; 9 bases line up with TRBD1. Germline V gene sequence: CDR1 MDHEN, CDR2 SYDVKM. This CDR3 has 14 residues. V shed 3 bases, J shed 7 bases, and the junction held 3 bases outside the gene matches. The CDR3 loop is CASSLGTGNGELFF. CDR3 in DNA: TGTGCCAGCAGTTTGGGGACAGGGAACGGGGAGCTGTTTTTT.

This clone occurred once. This rearrangement joins TRBV6-5 to TRBJ1-1; 9 bases fit TRBD1. CDR1 is MNHEY, CDR2 SVGAGI, per germline. V was clipped by 5 bases and J by 11 bases; unmatched bases: 9. The CDR3 runs 13 residues. The CDR3 spells CASSPGQGLGAFF. CDR3 nucleotide sequence: TGTGCCAGCAGTCCGGGACAGGGCCTGGGGGCTTTCTTT.

This clone is a singleton in its sample. J is TRBJ2-1 and V is TRBV4-3; TRBD2 matches 7 bases. The junction had 5 bases not matched to a gene; V was cut back by 0 bases and J by 9 bases. From germline, CDR1 is LGHNA and CDR2 YSLEER. The CDR3 runs to 14 residues. In DNA, the CDR3 is TGCGCCAGCAGCCAAGATACGGGAGGCGCTGAGCAGTTCTTC. Translating gives CASSQDTGGAEQFF.

This clone has more than one count but fewer than ten. This chain's CDR3 is CASSLVQTGELFF. In DNA, the CDR3 is TGCGCCAGCAGCCTGGTGCAGACCGGGGAGCTGTTTTTT. J is TRBJ2-2 and V is TRBV4-1; D unclear. Germline V gene lookup returns CDR1 MGHRA and CDR2 YSYEKL. Trimming removed 4 bases from V and 5 bases from J, with 8 bases in between. CDR3 size: 13 residues.

This clone has only a few counts. This rearrangement joins TRBV24-1 to TRBJ2-3, with 10 bases that match TRBD1. The CDR3 is 15 amino acids. Losses at the gene ends were 5 bases for V and 4 bases for J; bases not matched to a gene: 5. CDR1 is KGHDR, CDR2 SFDVKD, per germline. The CDR3 DNA sequence: TGTGCCACCAGTGCGACAGGGGGCGGATCAGATACGCAGTATTTT. Protein: CATSATGGGSDTQYF.